The rows below give T cell receptor beta chains drawn from one sample of a study of T cell repertoires in cytomegalovirus infection. The antigens of these receptors remain unknown. TCRdb recomputed calls from the reads with MiXCR, one row per CDR3 protein. Of some 46,000 distinct CDR3 sequences in the sample, roughly a fifth were seen once. The specimen was CD8+ T cells from cultured PBMCs, collected from culture after CMV antigen stimulation. The receptor source for this set is a human donor in good health (CMV status not recorded). Some clones in this sample may be carry-over from other donors' samples. The CDR3 runs from the conserved cysteine through the conserved F or W. A D gene is named only where the DNA matches it firmly. Some rows have no size entry. The others give once, few or many, or a class for an expanded clone.

d_gene: -; j_gene: TRBJ2-7; abundance: few; v_gene: TRBV27; CDR3nt: TGTGCCAGCAGTCCACGGGGCCCGGTTAGCTCCTACGAGCAGTACTTC; CDR3aa: CASSPRGPVSSYEQYF
d_gene: -; j_gene: TRBJ1-1; abundance: few; v_gene: TRBV28; CDR3nt: TGTGCCAGCAGTTCACAGCTGAACACTGAAGCTTTCTTT; CDR3aa: CASSSQLNTEAFF
d_gene: -; j_gene: TRBJ2-6; abundance: -; v_gene: TRBV6-5; CDR3nt: TGTGCCAGCAGTTACAGGGTCCCTGGGGCCAACGTCCTGACTTTC; CDR3aa: CASSYRVPGANVLTF
d_gene: -; j_gene: TRBJ2-4; abundance: once; v_gene: TRBV19; CDR3nt: TGTGCCAGTAGTATCAATACGATCCTAGCCAAAAACATTCAGTACTTC; CDR3aa: CASSINTILAKNIQYF
d_gene: -; j_gene: TRBJ2-2; abundance: few; v_gene: TRBV14; CDR3nt: TGTGCCAGCAGCCAAGATCAACGGAGGTTAGCGGCGGGCACCGGGGAGCTGTTTTTT; CDR3aa: CASSQDQRRLAAGTGELFF
d_gene: TRBD1; j_gene: TRBJ1-5; abundance: many; v_gene: TRBV7-9; CDR3nt: TGTGCCAGCTCCTCAGGGGGGCTCGGGAATCAGCCCCAGCATTTT; CDR3aa: CASSSGGLGNQPQHF
d_gene: TRBD1; j_gene: TRBJ1-1; abundance: many; v_gene: TRBV4-1; CDR3nt: TGCGCCAGCAGCCAAGATAGCACCATTCTCAGGGGGACTGAAGCTTTCTTT; CDR3aa: CASSQDSTILRGTEAFF
d_gene: TRBD1; j_gene: TRBJ2-7; abundance: -; v_gene: TRBV6-6; CDR3nt: TGTGCCAGCAGCTATCCGGGACAGGGGGTCCACGAGCAGTACTTC; CDR3aa: CASSYPGQGVHEQYF
d_gene: -; j_gene: TRBJ1-6; abundance: -; v_gene: TRBV25-1; CDR3nt: TGTGCCAGCAGTGGTCAGGCGACTAATTCACCCCTCCACTTT; CDR3aa: CASSGQATNSPLHF
d_gene: -; j_gene: TRBJ1-1; abundance: -; v_gene: TRBV4-2; CDR3nt: TGTGCCAGCAGCCAAGTTTTGAACACTGAAGCTTTCTTT; CDR3aa: CASSQVLNTEAFF
d_gene: -; j_gene: TRBJ1-1; abundance: -; v_gene: TRBV5-1; CDR3nt: TGCGCCAGCAGCGAAGGGAGGGGAGCTTTCTTT; CDR3aa: CASSEGRGAFF
d_gene: -; j_gene: TRBJ1-2; abundance: -; v_gene: TRBV13; CDR3nt: TGTGCCAGCATCCTAGGACACGGGCAGGGAGCCTATGGCTACACCTTC; CDR3aa: CASILGHGQGAYGYTF
d_gene: TRBD2; j_gene: TRBJ2-3; abundance: many; v_gene: TRBV3-1; CDR3nt: TGTGCCAGCAGCCAGACTAGCGTGAGCACAGATACGCAGTATTTT; CDR3aa: CASSQTSVSTDTQYF
d_gene: TRBD1; j_gene: TRBJ1-2; abundance: -; v_gene: TRBV19; CDR3nt: TGTGCCAGTAGTATAAGGCCCGGGACAGCTGATGGCTACACCTTC; CDR3aa: CASSIRPGTADGYTF
d_gene: -; j_gene: TRBJ2-1; abundance: -; v_gene: TRBV6-6; CDR3nt: TGTGCCAGCAGTTCGGCCGGTGAGCAGTTCTTC; CDR3aa: CASSSAGEQFF
d_gene: -; j_gene: TRBJ1-1; abundance: -; v_gene: TRBV27; CDR3nt: TGTGCCAGCAGTTTAAGTAACGGAAACACTGAAGCTTTCTTT; CDR3aa: CASSLSNGNTEAFF
d_gene: -; j_gene: TRBJ1-1; abundance: -; v_gene: TRBV10-3; CDR3nt: TGTGCCATCAGGGCGGGACAGAACACTGAAGCTTTCTTT; CDR3aa: CAIRAGQNTEAFF
d_gene: TRBD1; j_gene: TRBJ1-5; abundance: -; v_gene: TRBV6-6; CDR3nt: TGTGCCAGCAGTTTAAGGGACAGGGGGCTGAACAATCAGCCCCAGCATTTT; CDR3aa: CASSLRDRGLNNQPQHF
d_gene: -; j_gene: TRBJ1-1; abundance: few; v_gene: TRBV20-1; CDR3nt: TGCAGTGCTAGAGGGGGGAACACTGAAGCTTTCTTT; CDR3aa: CSARGGNTEAFF
d_gene: TRBD2; j_gene: TRBJ2-2; abundance: many; v_gene: TRBV4-3; CDR3nt: TGCGCCAGCACCACTCTAGCGGGGGGCCCGAGTCAGCTGTTTTTT; CDR3aa: CASTTLAGGPSQLFF
d_gene: -; j_gene: TRBJ1-1; abundance: few; v_gene: TRBV20-1; CDR3nt: TGCAGTGCTAGAGATCTGACGGACGCTGAAGCTTTCTTT; CDR3aa: CSARDLTDAEAFF
d_gene: -; j_gene: TRBJ2-5; abundance: many; v_gene: TRBV7-8; CDR3nt: TGTGCCAGCAGCGCCGGGTCCCAAGAGACCCAGTACTTC; CDR3aa: CASSAGSQETQYF
d_gene: -; j_gene: TRBJ2-1; abundance: -; v_gene: TRBV4-3; CDR3nt: TGCGCCAGCAGCCAGGACCTTACTGGGTACAATGAGCAGTTCTTC; CDR3aa: CASSQDLTGYNEQFF
d_gene: TRBD1; j_gene: TRBJ2-3; abundance: -; v_gene: TRBV18; CDR3nt: TGTGCCAGCTCATCATCCAGACAGGGGTTGACAGATACGCAGTATTTT; CDR3aa: CASSSSRQGLTDTQYF
d_gene: -; j_gene: TRBJ1-4; abundance: many; v_gene: TRBV7-2; CDR3nt: TGTGCCAGCAGCTTATCTTGGGACCTTAATGAAAAACTGTTTTTT; CDR3aa: CASSLSWDLNEKLFF
d_gene: -; j_gene: TRBJ1-1; abundance: many; v_gene: TRBV5-6; CDR3nt: TGTGCCAGCAGCTTGGGGCCCGACGGCACTGAAGCTTTCTTT; CDR3aa: CASSLGPDGTEAFF
d_gene: TRBD2; j_gene: TRBJ2-5; abundance: medium-sized; v_gene: TRBV7-2; CDR3nt: TGTGCCAGCAGCTCGACTAGCGGGAGCTTGGAGACCCAGTACTTC; CDR3aa: CASSSTSGSLETQYF
d_gene: -; j_gene: TRBJ2-5; abundance: many; v_gene: TRBV7-2; CDR3nt: TGTGCCAGCAGCTTCTTTGGGGGGACCCAAGAGACCCAGTACTTC; CDR3aa: CASSFFGGTQETQYF
d_gene: TRBD1; j_gene: TRBJ1-2; abundance: few; v_gene: TRBV6-6; CDR3nt: TGTGCCAGCAGCACCTCGACAGGGGGTGGGAGTGGCTACACCTTC; CDR3aa: CASSTSTGGGSGYTF
d_gene: TRBD2; j_gene: TRBJ2-1; abundance: many; v_gene: TRBV6-1; CDR3nt: TGTGCCAGCGGTCTAGCGGGCTACAATGAGCAGTTCTTC; CDR3aa: CASGLAGYNEQFF
d_gene: -; j_gene: TRBJ2-2; abundance: -; v_gene: TRBV29-1; CDR3nt: TGCAGCGTTCTGGGGGTCCACGTGGAGCTGTTTTTT; CDR3aa: CSVLGVHVELFF